These 31 T cell receptor beta chains were sequenced from one sample in a study of blood T cell repertoires in COVID-19. Measured with immunoSEQ multiplex PCR; TCRdb has only the in-frame clones, and not every one. This table has over 50,000 clones, roughly 86% appearing once. Material for sequencing was peripheral blood. The receptor set was obtained from a man aged 60-69 years with acute or convalescent COVID-19.

The chain links TRBV5-1 to TRBJ1-1, with 7 bases fitting TRBD1. The CDR3 is 12 amino acids. V dropped 4 bases and J dropped 11; count of bases not matched to a gene: 8. Germline CDR1 is SGHRS and CDR2 is YFSETQ. DNA of the CDR3: TGCGCCAGCAGCCCGGTTCAGGGGGAGGCTTTCTTT. Its translation: CASSPVQGEAFF.

The gene calls are TRBV7-3 and TRBJ2-1; weak D call: TRBD1 (6 bases). Germline CDR1 is SGHTA and CDR2 is FQGTGA. The V and J ends lost 2 bases and 7 bases respectively, with 12 bases between them. The CDR3 runs 14 residues. CDR3 loop: CASSLGTRGNEQFF. The CDR3 DNA reads as TGTGCCAGCAGCTTAGGGACAAGGGGGAATGAGCAGTTCTTC. Variable domain in full (rest from reference TRBV7-3 and TRBJ2-1): GAGVSQTPSNKVTEKGKYVELRCDPISGHTALYWYRQSLGQGPEFLIYFQGTGAADDSGLPNDRFFAVRPEGSVSTLKIQRTERGDSAVYLCASSLGTRGNEQFFGPGTRLTVL.

The chain carries TRBV5-5 and TRBJ1-1; tentative D call: TRBD1 (5 bases). The V end lost 4 bases, the J end lost 4 bases, and 14 bases lay between the germline ends. This CDR3 is built from 14 residues. Germline CDR1 reads SGHKS; CDR2 reads YYEKEE (reference sequence). The chain's CDR3 is CASSPWGGVTEAFF. In DNA, the CDR3 is TGTGCCAGCAGCCCATGGGGGGGGGTCACTGAAGCTTTCTTT.

The chain recombines TRBV27 with TRBJ1-5, with D tentatively TRBD1 (6 bases). The V gene's germline CDR1 is MNHEY and CDR2 SMNVEV (reference sequence). This CDR3 spans 14 amino acids. Trimming stripped 3 bases from V and 7 bases from J, with 13 bases between. In nucleotides, the CDR3 is TGTGCCAGCAGTTTTACAGGGACAAACCAGCCCCAGCATTTT. This codes for CASSFTGTNQPQHF.

The V gene is TRBV2, the J gene TRBJ1-1; tentative D call: TRBD1 (6 bases). CDR3 size: 12 residues. V lost 1 base to trimming and J lost 10 bases, with 10 bases between them. Germline V lookup: CDR1 SNHLY, CDR2 FYNNEI. CDR3 sequence (DNA): TGTGCCAGCAGTGAAGGAGGGGGGGCAGCTTTCTTT. Its protein is CASSEGGGAAFF.

The J gene is TRBJ1-1, the V gene TRBV2, with D perhaps matching TRBD1 (5 bases). Trimming cost V 10 bases and J 0 bases, with 15 bases left between them. Germline CDR1 SNHLY, CDR2 FYNNEI. The CDR3 sequence is 14 residues long. For the CDR3, the DNA is TGTGCCACGGGGGTCGGAAGTGTGAACACTGAAGCTTTCTTT. This sequence encodes CATGVGSVNTEAFF.

This clone was counted between two and nine times. The chain couples TRBV14 to TRBJ2-7; TRBD1 matches 8 bases. This CDR3 has 15 residues. Germline V gene lookup returns CDR1 SGHDN and CDR2 FVKESK. The junction had 7 bases not matched to a gene; V was cut back by 1 base and J by 5 bases. CDR3 protein: CASSQGGLTGDEQYF. CDR3 sequence (DNA): TGTGCCAGCAGCCAAGGGGGCCTGACAGGGGACGAGCAGTACTTC.

The chain employs TRBV15 and TRBJ1-2; 7 nucleotides match TRBD1. Germline trimming cut 0 bases from V and 6 bases from J; bases unmatched to any gene: 4. Germline V gene lookup returns CDR1 LNHNV and CDR2 YYDKDF (reference sequence). The CDR3 runs to 14 residues. The CDR3 DNA sequence: TGTGCCACCAGCAGAGATGAGGACAGGCATGGCTACACCTTC. This translates into CATSRDEDRHGYTF.

The V gene is TRBV15, the J gene TRBJ2-2; TRBD1 is a possible D gene (6 bases). Germline V gene data show CDR1 as LNHNV and CDR2 as YYDKDF (reference sequence). Trimming took 4 bases from V and 4 from J, leaving 16 bases between them. This CDR3 comprises 16 residues. CDR3 DNA sequence: TGTGCCACCAGCATTAACAGGGAGAGGGGCACCGGGGAGCTGTTTTTT. Protein: CATSINRERGTGELFF.

The chain couples TRBV5-1 to TRBJ2-7; D is perhaps TRBD2 (6 bases). V was pared by 4 bases and J by 0 bases, with 8 bases between. The length of the CDR3 is 13 residues. Germline assignment: CDR1 SGHRS and CDR2 YFSETQ. The DNA of the CDR3 is TGCGCCAGCAGCGGCGGGGTCTCCTACGAGCAGTACTTC. Its translation is CASSGGVSYEQYF.

In DNA form, the CDR3 reads TGCAGCGTTGACAGGGGGCTCAACTATGGCTACACCTTC. Encoded protein: CSVDRGLNYGYTF. J is TRBJ1-2 and V is TRBV29-1; TRBD1 aligns across 8 bases. Per the germline V gene, CDR1 is SQVTM and CDR2 is ANQGSEA. The CDR3 sequence is 13 residues long. The V gene end was trimmed by 3 bases and the J gene end by 2 bases; junction bases not matched to a gene: 2.

This clone showed up just once. The CDR3 nucleotides read TGCGCCAGCAGCCAAGGAGCCGTGATGGGAAACACCATATATTTT. Protein sequence: CASSQGAVMGNTIYF. V and J are TRBV4-3 and TRBJ1-3; D remains unclear. This CDR3 is built from 15 residues. Looked up from germline, CDR1 is LGHNA and CDR2 is YSLEER. Trimming shortened V by 1 base and J by 4 bases, and 11 bases separated the two germline ends.

The rearrangement links TRBV19 to TRBJ2-7, with D possibly matching TRBD1 (6 bases). In germline, CDR1 is LNHDA, CDR2 SQIVND (reference sequence). The CDR3 loop spans 13 amino acids. The germline V and J ends were trimmed by 6 bases and 5 bases, with 14 bases remaining between them. The CDR3 loop is CASRGAGSHEQYF. The CDR3 nucleotides read TGTGCCAGTAGGGGGGCAGGGTCCCACGAGCAGTACTTC.

The CDR3 loop is CSAWRGETQYF. In nucleotides, the CDR3 is TGCAGTGCTTGGAGAGGAGAGACCCAGTACTTC. The chain has TRBV20-1 and TRBJ2-5; D is uncertain. The CDR3 has 11 amino acids. Trimming removed 5 bases at V and 4 bases at J, with 8 bases between. Germline lookup yields CDR1 DFQATT and CDR2 SNEGSKA (reference sequence).

The J gene is TRBJ2-3, the V gene TRBV7-8, with 10 bases aligning to TRBD1. Germline CDR1 is SGHVS and CDR2 is FQNEAQ. J was trimmed by 5 bases and V by 0 bases; bases with no gene match: 2. The CDR3 covers 15 residues. The CDR3 protein is CASSLAGQGRDTQYF. The CDR3 bases are TGTGCCAGCAGCTTAGCGGGACAGGGGAGAGATACGCAGTATTTT.

This clone was detected once. The rearrangement links TRBV19 to TRBJ1-1; D unresolved. V was cut by 2 bases and J by 3 bases, with 13 bases left in between. Germline V gives CDR1 LNHDA, CDR2 SQIVND (reference sequence). This CDR3 comprises 15 residues. The CDR3 spells CASSINPGTDTEAFF. In nucleotides, the CDR3 is TGTGCCAGTAGTATAAACCCGGGAACCGACACTGAAGCTTTCTTT.

In DNA form, the CDR3 reads TGTGCCAGCACCGTTAGATCCGCTAATTCACCCCTCCACTTT. This encodes CASTVRSANSPLHF. The chain carries TRBV2 and TRBJ1-6; D not certain. The CDR3 extends over 14 amino acids. Trimming shortened V by 7 bases and J by 6 bases, and 13 bases separated the two germline ends. Germline values: CDR1 SNHLY, CDR2 FYNNEI. Looking up the rest from reference TRBV2 and TRBJ1-6 gives the full variable domain: EPEVTQTPSHQVTQMGQEVILRCVPISNHLYFYWYRQILGQKVEFLVSFYNNEISEKSEIFDDQFSVERPDGSNFTLKIRSTKLEDSAMYFCASTVRSANSPLHFGNGTRLTVT.

The chain carries TRBV2 and TRBJ1-2; no definite D call. This CDR3 is 14 amino acids long. Germline V gene lookup returns CDR1 SNHLY and CDR2 FYNNEI. The V gene lost 6 bases and the J gene lost 2 bases, with 13 bases spanning the gap. CDR3 DNA sequence: TGTGCCAGCAGCGTGACAAGTTCAAACTATGGCTACACCTTC. This translates into CASSVTSSNYGYTF.

The CDR3 protein is CASSLGTGHSYQDSPLHF. The CDR3 DNA reads TGTGCCAGCAGCTTGGGGACAGGGCACTCATACCAGGATTCACCCCTCCACTTT. The chain has TRBV5-6 and TRBJ1-6, with 8 bases fitting TRBD1. Germline V gives CDR1 SGHDT, CDR2 YYEEEE. V lost 0 bases to trimming and J lost 8 bases; unmatched junction nucleotides: 13. This CDR3 has 18 amino acids.

This clone appeared a few times. This chain uses TRBV19 with TRBJ1-2; perhaps TRBD1 as D (5 bases). From germline, CDR1 is LNHDA and CDR2 SQIVND (reference sequence). This CDR3 has 13 amino acids. The V end was cut by 6 bases, the J end by 4 bases, with 12 bases between. The CDR3, as DNA: TGTGCCAGTAGCCCTAGGGGCGGCTATGGCTACACCTTC. It codes for CASSPRGGYGYTF.

V and J are TRBV14 and TRBJ2-3, with D possibly matching TRBD2 (5 bases). From germline, CDR1 is SGHDN and CDR2 FVKESK. The CDR3 contains 16 residues. The V end was cut by 5 bases, the J end by 2 bases, with 17 bases between. The CDR3 is CASSTNPRGVTDTQYF. The CDR3 bases are TGTGCCAGCAGCACGAACCCCCGGGGTGTCACAGATACGCAGTATTTT.

As for this clone: A junction boundary mismatches the germline segment, possibly from a read error. CDR3 in DNA: TGTGCCAGCAGTCAGGGAGCGGGGGGGCCGGTCTTC. Amino acid sequence: CASSQGAGGPVF. The V call is TRBV12-3 or TRBV12-4, the J call TRBJ2-1; the match to TRBD2 covers 10 bases. The CDR3 is 12 residues long.

The rearrangement joins TRBV19 to TRBJ1-5; 8 bases align to TRBD1. Germline V gene sequence: CDR1 LNHDA, CDR2 SQIVND (reference sequence). V shed 2 bases and J 4 bases; nucleotides not matched to a gene: 7. This CDR3 is built from 16 residues. The chain's CDR3 is CASSITGGRRNQPQHF. DNA of the CDR3: TGTGCCAGTAGTATAACAGGGGGACGTCGGAATCAGCCCCAGCATTTT.

This clone was seen a single time. J is TRBJ1-3 and V is TRBV5-6; D ambiguous. This CDR3 spans 16 amino acids. Germline assignment: CDR1 SGHDT and CDR2 YYEEEE. Between the trimmed V and J ends, which lost 0 bases and 1 base, there was a span of 11 bases. The CDR3 DNA sequence: TGTGCCAGCAGCTTGGAGCGGGGAAAGTCTGGAAACACCATATATTTT. Translation gives CASSLERGKSGNTIYF.

This chain connects TRBV9 to TRBJ2-7; TRBD1 matches 8 bases. The CDR3 loop spans 16 amino acids. V was clipped by 0 bases and J by 0 bases; unmatched bases: 5. Germline V gene data show CDR1 as SGDLS and CDR2 as YYNGEE. This chain's CDR3 is CASSVATGVDSYEQYF. CDR3 bases: TGTGCCAGCAGCGTAGCGACAGGGGTTGACTCCTACGAGCAGTACTTC. Variable domain in full (rest from reference TRBV9 and TRBJ2-7): DSGVTQTPKHLITATGQRVTLRCSPRSGDLSVYWYQQSLDQGLQFLIQYYNGEERAKGNILERFSAQQFPDLHSELNLSSLELGDSALYFCASSVATGVDSYEQYFGPGTRLTVT.

The gene calls are TRBV15 and TRBJ1-2, with D maybe TRBD1 (5 bases). The germline V gene encodes CDR1 LNHNV and CDR2 YYDKDF (reference sequence). With 0 bases removed from V and 6 bases from J, the gap between germline ends came to 23 bases. The CDR3 is 18 amino acids. CDR3 amino acids: CATSRDPGPGGGEDGYTF. Written as DNA, the CDR3 is TGTGCCACCAGCAGAGATCCCGGCCCCGGAGGAGGGGAGGATGGCTACACCTTC.

The genes are TRBV28 and TRBJ2-1; 7 bases match TRBD1. Germline V gene sequence: CDR1 MDHEN, CDR2 SYDVKM. Germline trimming cut 5 bases from V and 7 bases from J; bases unmatched to any gene: 11. The CDR3 has 15 residues. The CDR3 loop reads CASSPPTGLGNEQFF. As DNA, the CDR3 is TGTGCCAGCAGTCCCCCGACAGGGTTGGGAAATGAGCAGTTCTTC.

The chain is built from TRBV25-1 and TRBJ2-7, with 9 bases that match TRBD2. Germline CDR1 and CDR2: MGHDK and SYGVNS. With 10 bases clipped from V and 0 bases from J, the junction kept 4 bases outside the gene matches. The CDR3 is made up of 13 amino acids. This CDR3 is CATLAGASYEQYF. Written as DNA, the CDR3 is TGTGCCACCTTAGCGGGGGCCTCCTACGAGCAGTACTTC.

V usage is TRBV2 and J usage is TRBJ1-2, with D possibly matching TRBD1 (6 bases). Germline CDR1 SNHLY, CDR2 FYNNEI. V shed 2 bases and J shed 4 bases, with 14 bases lying between them. CDR3 length: 15 amino acids. CDR3 in amino acids: CASSEPPLGAYGYTF. CDR3 nucleotides: TGTGCCAGCAGTGAACCCCCTTTGGGGGCCTATGGCTACACCTTC.

The V gene is TRBV19, the J gene TRBJ1-5; a possible D gene is TRBD1 (5 bases). The CDR3 has 16 amino acids. CDR1 is LNHDA and CDR2 is SQIVND in the germline V gene (reference sequence). V lost 1 base and J 2 bases, leaving 12 bases between the germline ends. In DNA, the CDR3 is TGTGCCAGTAGTATAGTTCTGGCAGGGCGCAATCAGCCCCAGCATTTT. The encoded protein is CASSIVLAGRNQPQHF.

The chain couples TRBV9 to TRBJ2-5; D remains ambiguous. V gave up 0 bases and J gave up 2 bases, with 14 bases separating them. The germline V gene encodes CDR1 SGDLS and CDR2 YYNGEE. The CDR3 length is 16 residues. Written as DNA, the CDR3 is TGTGCCAGCAGCGTAGCGGAGTCTTGGGTACAAGAGACCCAGTACTTC. Translation gives CASSVAESWVQETQYF.